The present T cell receptor (beta chain) was sequenced within a study of T-cell memory formation after mild COVID-19. Study-wide points: The main location of contracting CD4+ clones was CM and EM, and that of contracting CD8+ clones was EMRA.

TCRdb ran MiXCR on the 5' RACE reads and lists one entry per CDR3 protein. The sample contains 300,000 to 400,000 distinct CDR3 sequences, approximately 15% of which appear only once. In regard to this clonotype: The antigen remains undetermined.

Looked up from germline, CDR1 is SGHTA and CDR2 is FQGNSA. The ends were cut back, 1 base at V and 8 bases at J, with 11 bases in the middle. The CDR3 contains 13 residues. J is TRBJ1-1 and V is TRBV7-2, with no clear D. The TCR originated in a man between 18 and 29 years old who had mild COVID-19 (a few samples of this study predate the infection). Cell type and time point are not known. The sequenced material came from PBMCs or a T cell subset sorted from them (not recorded which). The CDR3 sequence: CASSLVDTLEAFF. The CDR3 nucleotides read TGTGCCAGCAGCTTAGTCGACACATTGGAAGCTTTCTTT.